The next 21 T cell receptor beta chains were all read from a single sample in a study of T cells in Graves' hyperthyroidism and ophthalmopathy. Regions amplified from RNA transcripts were the TCR beta CDR3 regions. Primed by the HTBI set, a first-round RT-PCR was run on the TCR CDR3. One entry per CDR3 protein results from TCRdb running MiXCR on the multiplex PCR reads. The sample shows around 36,000 distinct CDR3 sequences, roughly 52% of them seen only once. The sample was blood. These receptors were taken from a man in his forties with Graves' ophthalmopathy.

This clonotype was found many times. The chain links TRBV6-6 to TRBJ2-5; TRBD2 is a possible D gene (6 bases). The germline V and J ends were trimmed by 6 bases and 0 bases, with 14 bases remaining between them. The CDR3 contains 15 residues. The germline V gene encodes CDR1 MNHNY and CDR2 SVGAGI (reference sequence). CDR3 nucleotide sequence: TGTGCCAGCAGCTCGGGACTGGGAAACCAAGAGACCCAGTACTTC. Amino acid sequence: CASSSGLGNQETQYF.

This clonotype was found many times. The chain combines TRBV5-4 with TRBJ1-2, with D unresolved. Trimming stripped 3 bases from V and 5 bases from J, with 23 bases between. Looked up from germline, CDR1 is SGHNT and CDR2 is YYREEE (reference sequence). The CDR3 totals 17 residues. The CDR3 spells CASSWVGQARLRYGYTF. Written as DNA, the CDR3 is TGTGCCAGCAGCTGGGTAGGGCAGGCGCGTCTTAGATATGGCTACACCTTC.

This clonotype was seen repeatedly, ten times or more. The rearrangement links TRBV3-1 to TRBJ1-3; D is ambiguous. The germline V and J ends were trimmed by 3 bases and 0 bases, with 6 bases remaining between them. CDR1 and CDR2 from the germline V gene are LGHDT and YNNKEL (reference sequence). CDR3 length: 14 amino acids. This chain's CDR3 is CASSHSGSGNTIYF. CDR3 bases: TGTGCCAGCAGCCATAGTGGCTCTGGAAACACCATATATTTT.

This clonotype was counted many times. The chain joins TRBV5-1 to TRBJ2-5, with TRBD1 as a possible D gene (8 bases). Germline loops: CDR1 SGHRS, CDR2 YFSETQ. This CDR3 contains 15 residues. V lost 4 bases to trimming and J lost 7 bases, with 20 bases between them. The DNA for the CDR3 is TGCGCCAGCAGCGGCTCGACAGGGGAGGGTGGGACCCAGTACTTC. Translated, it gives CASSGSTGEGGTQYF.

The sample holds a few counts of this clonotype. The gene calls are TRBV6-1 and TRBJ1-2, with D perhaps matching TRBD1 (5 bases). Germline V gives CDR1 MNHNS, CDR2 SASEGT. CDR3 size: 15 residues. V gave up 0 bases and J gave up 5 bases, with 13 bases separating them. CDR3 loop: CASSEALGGGYGYTF. CDR3 coding DNA: TGTGCCAGCAGTGAAGCGCTCGGGGGAGGGTATGGCTACACCTTC.

This clonotype was counted ten times or more. This chain links TRBV9 with TRBJ2-3, with D hard to call. This CDR3 comprises 12 residues. The V gene's germline CDR1 is SGDLS and CDR2 YYNGEE. V gave up 4 bases and J gave up 2 bases, with 5 bases separating them. In DNA form, the CDR3 reads TGTGCCAGCAGCTCAATCACAGATACGCAGTATTTT. It yields the protein CASSSITDTQYF.

V is TRBV20-1 and J is TRBJ2-3, with 8 positions matching TRBD2. The CDR3 has 13 residues. CDR1 and CDR2 (germline): DFQATT, SNEGSKA (reference sequence). Trimming cost V 4 bases and J 6 bases; bases outside gene matches: 6. The CDR3 here is CSATLAGFDTQYF. CDR3 DNA sequence: TGCAGTGCTACCTTAGCGGGATTTGATACGCAGTATTTT.

Remarks on this clonotype: The junction departs from the called germline gene at one end, perhaps through a read error. The CDR3 sequence is CASSFYPGRSEKLFF. The CDR3 nucleotides read TGTGCTAGCAGCTTCTATCCGGGACGGTCTGAAAAACTGTTTTTT. V is TRBV7-7 and J is TRBJ1-4, with D possibly TRBD1 on 5 matching bases. The CDR3 sequence is 15 residues long. The germline V gene has CDR1 SSHAT and CDR2 FNYEAQ (reference sequence). Looking up the rest from reference TRBV7-7 and TRBJ1-4 gives the full variable domain: GAGVSQSPRYKVTKRGQDVTLRCDPISSHATLYWYQQALGQGPEFLTYFNYEAQPDKSGLPSDRFSAERPEGSISTLTIQRTEQRDSAMYRCASSFYPGRSEKLFFGSGTQLSVL.

In its sample, this clonotype was seen many times. J is TRBJ2-1 and V is TRBV14; unclear D gene. The CDR3 has 13 residues. The germline V and J ends were trimmed by 0 bases and 9 bases, with 9 bases remaining between them. Germline values: CDR1 SGHDN, CDR2 FVKESK. The CDR3, as DNA: TGTGCCAGCAGCCAAGATGTCTACCGTGAGCAGTTCTTC. It codes for CASSQDVYREQFF.

The chain couples TRBV7-9 to TRBJ1-2, with TRBD1 matching over 10 bases. The V gene end was trimmed by 4 bases and the J gene end by 7 bases; junction bases not matched to a gene: 3. The CDR3 consists of 13 residues. Per the germline V gene, CDR1 is SEHNR and CDR2 is FQNEAQ (reference sequence). Written as DNA, the CDR3 is TGTGCCAGCAGCTCTGGACAGGGGGTTGGCTACACCTTC. As protein: CASSSGQGVGYTF. The full variable domain, with the rest looked up from reference TRBV7-9 and TRBJ1-2, is DTGVSQNPRHKITKRGQNVTFRCDPISEHNRLYWYRQTLGQGPEFLTYFQNEAQLEKSRLLSDRFSAERPKGSFSTLEIQRTEQGDSAMYLCASSSGQGVGYTFGSGTRLTVV.

This clonotype was seen many times. The chain employs TRBV7-3 and TRBJ1-3, with 7 bases fitting TRBD1. Germline values: CDR1 SGHTA, CDR2 FQGTGA. CDR3 length: 15 residues. After removal of 0 bases from V and 4 bases from J, the junction contained 3 bases not matched to a gene. CDR3 residues: CASSLTGGEGNTIYF. CDR3 in DNA: TGTGCCAGCAGCTTAACAGGGGGCGAAGGAAACACCATATATTTT. The full variable domain, completed using reference TRBV7-3 and TRBJ1-3, is GAGVSQTPSNKVTEKGKYVELRCDPISGHTALYWYRQSLGQGPEFLIYFQGTGAADDSGLPNDRFFAVRPEGSVSTLKIQRTERGDSAVYLCASSLTGGEGNTIYFGEGSWLTVV.

The genes are TRBV2 and TRBJ2-5, with D unresolved. Per the germline V gene, CDR1 is SNHLY and CDR2 is FYNNEI. Trimming took 6 bases from V and 9 from J, leaving 23 bases between them. The CDR3 is 15 amino acids. The chain's CDR3 is CASRENDIAGQPQYF. Here the CDR3 DNA reads TGTGCCAGCAGGGAAAATGACATAGCAGGTCAGCCCCAGTACTTC.

The chain is built from TRBV3-1 and TRBJ1-4, with 11 bases that match TRBD1. Germline lookup yields CDR1 LGHDT and CDR2 YNNKEL (reference sequence). Losses at the gene ends were 2 bases for V and 7 bases for J; bases not matched to a gene: 12. This CDR3 has 18 amino acids. The CDR3 here is CASSQRTGGLLTGEKLFF. CDR3 in DNA: TGTGCCAGCAGCCAAAGGACAGGGGGCCTACTGACGGGTGAAAAACTGTTTTTT.

This clonotype was picked up many times. The chain couples TRBV4-1 to TRBJ2-5; D not resolved. CDR3 length: 15 amino acids. The V end was cut by 2 bases, the J end by 0 bases, with 10 bases between. Germline lookup yields CDR1 MGHRA and CDR2 YSYEKL. The CDR3, as DNA: TGCGCCAGCAGCCAATTAGTTCAGAACCAAGAGACCCAGTACTTC. Its protein product is CASSQLVQNQETQYF.

The V call is TRBV24-1, the J call TRBJ1-4; D not resolved. Trimming removed 4 bases from V and 7 bases from J, with 15 bases in between. Looked up from germline, CDR1 is KGHDR and CDR2 is SFDVKD. This CDR3 contains 15 residues. The CDR3 coding sequence is TGTGCCACCAGTGACGCCGGTGGCTGGACTGAAAAACTGTTTTTT. Protein sequence: CATSDAGGWTEKLFF.

This clonotype was seen repeatedly, ten times or more. The chain is built from TRBV29-1 and TRBJ2-5, with 13 bases lining up with TRBD2. CDR3 size: 13 residues. Looked up from germline, CDR1 is SQVTM and CDR2 is ANQGSEA. Germline trimming cut 6 bases from V and 4 bases from J; bases unmatched to any gene: 2. In DNA form, the CDR3 reads TGCAGCGTCCGACTAGCGGGGGGAGAGACCCAGTACTTC. This sequence encodes CSVRLAGGETQYF.

At least ten counts were recorded for this clonotype. The genes are TRBV7-6 and TRBJ2-4; perhaps D is TRBD1 or TRBD2 (5 bases each). In germline, CDR1 is SGHVS, CDR2 FNYEAQ. This CDR3 has 18 residues. The germline V and J ends were trimmed by 7 bases and 0 bases, with 22 bases remaining between them. The CDR3, as DNA: TGTGCCAGCACCGAGGGGCCGCAATACGGGATAGCCAAAAACATTCAGTACTTC. It translates to CASTEGPQYGIAKNIQYF.

V is TRBV20-1 and J is TRBJ1-2; maybe TRBD1 (5 bases). Trimming removed 6 bases from V and 8 bases from J, with 10 bases in between. The V gene's germline CDR1 is DFQATT and CDR2 SNEGSKA (reference sequence). This CDR3 is built from 10 residues. The CDR3 DNA sequence: TGCAGTGCAGGGACTAGCGGCTACACCTTC. Protein product: CSAGTSGYTF.

The genes are TRBV9 and TRBJ1-2; D gene unclear. This CDR3 region has 12 residues. Germline loops: CDR1 SGDLS, CDR2 YYNGEE. V gave up 4 bases and J gave up 8 bases, with 12 bases separating them. For the CDR3, the DNA is TGTGCCAGCAGCCCGGGAAAGGAGGGCTACACCTTC. Translation: CASSPGKEGYTF.

This clonotype occurred many times. The CDR3 sequence is CSARAGFQETQYF. The CDR3 DNA sequence: TGCAGTGCTAGAGCCGGGTTCCAAGAGACCCAGTACTTC. The chain uses TRBV20-1 and TRBJ2-5; D not resolved. The germline gives CDR1 DFQATT, CDR2 SNEGSKA (reference sequence). The CDR3 runs 13 residues. The V end was cut by 1 base, the J end by 1 base, with 7 bases between.

The chain carries TRBV5-5 and TRBJ2-7; either TRBD1 or TRBD2 may fit D (6 bases each). Between the trimmed V and J ends, which lost 2 bases and 6 bases, there was a span of 12 bases. The V gene's germline CDR1 is SGHKS and CDR2 YYEKEE (reference sequence). CDR3 length equals 13 residues. CDR3 in amino acids: CASSFTKGGEQYF. The CDR3 nucleotides are TGTGCCAGCAGCTTCACCAAGGGGGGCGAGCAGTACTTC.